The 21 T cell receptor beta chains reported below all come from one sample, sequenced in a study of neoadjuvant anti-PD-1 for oral cavity cancer. Sequenced by immunoSEQ multiplex PCR; TCRdb stores in-frame clones only, minus some. The sample records around 62,000 clones, roughly 84% being singletons. The sample was PBMCs, taken before nivolumab (anti-PD-1) treatment. Every receptor here comes from a person aged 40-85 years with oral cavity squamous cell carcinoma.

CDR3 nucleotide sequence: TGCGCCAGCTCTATCGGAGGGGTTAATGAGCAGTTCTTC. Residues: CASSIGGVNEQFF. The chain employs TRBV10-1 and TRBJ2-1; D might be TRBD2 (6 bases). Germline V gene lookup returns CDR1 WNHNN and CDR2 SYGVQD (reference sequence). Trimming shortened V by 8 bases and J by 7 bases, and 15 bases separated the two germline ends. This CDR3 spans 13 amino acids.

The chain is built from TRBV6-6 and TRBJ2-7, with TRBD1 matching over 11 bases. The CDR3 length is 16 residues. In germline, CDR1 is MNHNY, CDR2 SVGAGI (reference sequence). Trimming removed 0 bases from V and 4 bases from J; junction bases left unmatched: 5. The CDR3 nucleotides are TGTGCCAGCAGTTACTCTCTTGGACAGGGGGCATACGAGCAGTACTTC. Protein product: CASSYSLGQGAYEQYF.

For this clone: One end of the junction varies from germline; a read error may be responsible. The rearrangement uses TRBV7-7 and TRBJ2-1, with 7 bases matching TRBD2. The V gene's germline CDR1 is SSHAT and CDR2 FNYEAQ (reference sequence). This CDR3 has 15 amino acids. The CDR3 protein is CASSLTSLNYNEQFF. CDR3 DNA sequence: TGTGCTAGCAGCTTGACTAGCTTAAACTACAATGAGCAGTTCTTC.

As regards this clone: Germline and junction disagree at one end, which may indicate a read error. V usage is TRBV6-1 and J usage is TRBJ2-7, with D hard to call. The CDR3 is 15 residues long. The germline gives CDR1 MNHNS, CDR2 SASEGT. CDR3 loop: CASSEDVASSYEQYF. Here the CDR3 DNA reads TGTGCCAGCAGCGAAGATGTCGCCAGCTCCTACGAGCAGTACTTC.

There are a few counts of this clone. The genes are TRBV7-2 and TRBJ2-7; 10 bases line up with TRBD2. The trim removed 5 bases at V and 3 bases at J, leaving 4 bases unmatched. Germline V lookup: CDR1 SGHTA, CDR2 FQGNSA. The CDR3 has 14 amino acids. The CDR3 protein is CASSPGTSDYEQYF. Here the CDR3 DNA reads TGTGCCAGCAGCCCCGGGACTAGCGACTACGAGCAGTACTTC.

The chain combines TRBV11-2 with TRBJ2-1; D gene uncertain. The germline V and J ends were trimmed by 2 bases and 5 bases, with 7 bases remaining between them. Germline CDR1 SGHAT, CDR2 FQNNGV. This CDR3 has 13 residues. The CDR3 DNA reads TGTGCCAGCAGCTTAAACCTCCACAATGAGCAGTTCTTC. Its translation: CASSLNLHNEQFF.

This chain joins TRBV6-1 and TRBJ1-5, with a possible D match to TRBD1 (5 bases). CDR1 is MNHNS, CDR2 SASEGT, per germline. Trimming left V 6 bases short and J 8 bases short, with 17 bases between. The CDR3 totals 14 residues. DNA for the CDR3: TGTGCCAGCAGCCACTCGACCGGGGGGGAGCCCCAGCATTTT. Translation gives CASSHSTGGEPQHF.

The chain carries TRBV5-6 and TRBJ2-5, with D unclear. V was clipped by 4 bases and J by 0 bases, with 7 bases between them. The CDR3 sequence is 13 residues long. CDR1 and CDR2 (germline): SGHDT, YYEEEE. CDR3: CASSPGHQETQYF. In DNA, the CDR3 is TGTGCCAGCAGCCCCGGGCACCAAGAGACCCAGTACTTC.

This chain connects TRBV6-5 to TRBJ2-7; D might be TRBD2 (5 bases). V lost 6 bases and J lost 8, with 14 bases in between. The CDR3 runs 12 residues. In germline, CDR1 is MNHEY, CDR2 SVGAGI. Here the CDR3 reads CASSPPGMKQYF. The CDR3 DNA sequence: TGTGCCAGCAGCCCCCCGGGGATGAAGCAGTACTTC.

This rearrangement joins TRBV5-1 to TRBJ2-1; the D gene is possibly TRBD2 (5 bases). Trimming shortened V by 0 bases and J by 8 bases, and 18 bases separated the two germline ends. Germline-derived CDR1 and CDR2 are SGHRS and YFSETQ. The length of the CDR3 is 16 residues. The CDR3: CASSLGQASLGDEQFF. Here the CDR3 DNA reads TGCGCCAGCAGCTTGGGACAAGCGTCCCTCGGGGATGAGCAGTTCTTC.

V is TRBV14 and J is TRBJ1-4, with TRBD1 as a possible D gene (5 bases). V lost 0 bases and J 10 bases, leaving 12 bases between the germline ends. Germline values: CDR1 SGHDN, CDR2 FVKESK. CDR3 length: 14 residues. This CDR3 is CASSQDGGGGKLFF. CDR3 nucleotides: TGTGCCAGCAGCCAAGACGGAGGCGGGGGAAAACTGTTTTTT. Full variable domain (remainder filled in from reference TRBV14 and TRBJ1-4): EAGVTQFPSHSVIEKGQTVTLRCDPISGHDNLYWYRRVMGKEIKFLLHFVKESKQDESGMPNNRFLAERTGGTYSTLKVQPAELEDSGVYFCASSQDGGGGKLFFGSGTQLSVL.

This chain uses TRBV6-4 with TRBJ1-1; D call uncertain. CDR3 length: 14 amino acids. V lost 0 bases, J lost 5 bases, and 10 bases lay in between. Per the germline V gene, CDR1 is MRHNA and CDR2 is SNTAGT. Written as DNA, the CDR3 is TGTGCCAGCAGTGACTCGAGTCGAGGTACTGAAGCTTTCTTT. Translated, it gives CASSDSSRGTEAFF.

The rearrangement uses TRBV4-2 and TRBJ2-3; D is ambiguous. Trimming pared 0 bases from V and 4 bases from J, leaving 14 bases between. The CDR3 contains 16 residues. Germline CDR1 reads LGHNA; CDR2 reads YNFKEQ. CDR3 DNA: TGTGCCAGCAGCCAAGAGGGCCCGGACGCTGCAGATACGCAGTATTTT. Translation gives CASSQEGPDAADTQYF.

J is TRBJ2-1 and V is TRBV7-2; D is ambiguous. The CDR3 spans 15 residues. Per germline, CDR1 SGHTA and CDR2 FQGNSA. Trimming removed 4 bases at V and 0 bases at J, with 10 bases between. The CDR3 is CASSYRRNSYNEQFF. CDR3 coding DNA: TGTGCCAGCAGCTACCGGAGAAACTCCTACAATGAGCAGTTCTTC. Full variable domain (outside the CDR3, taken from reference TRBV7-2 and TRBJ2-1): GAGVSQSPSNKVTEKGKDVELRCDPISGHTALYWYRQSLGQGLEFLIYFQGNSAPDKSGLPSDRFSAERTGGSVSTLTIQRTQQEDSAVYLCASSYRRNSYNEQFFGPGTRLTVL.

This chain connects TRBV20-1 to TRBJ2-1; D call uncertain. Germline assignment: CDR1 DFQATT and CDR2 SNEGSKA (reference sequence). The V gene lost 6 bases and the J gene lost 3 bases, with 6 bases spanning the gap. The CDR3 is 11 amino acids. The CDR3: CSAVGYNEQFF. CDR3 coding DNA: TGCAGTGCCGTGGGCTACAATGAGCAGTTCTTC.

J is TRBJ2-6 and V is TRBV27, with D uncertain. V gave up 2 bases and J gave up 0 bases, with 14 bases separating them. CDR1 MNHEY and CDR2 SMNVEV come from the germline V gene (reference sequence). CDR3 length: 18 amino acids. DNA of the CDR3: TGTGCCAGCAGTTTAATCGGCAGTCGAAGCTCTGGGGCCAACGTCCTGACTTTC. Amino acids: CASSLIGSRSSGANVLTF.

The V gene is TRBV5-8, the J gene TRBJ2-1, with D perhaps assigned TRBD1 or TRBD2 (5 bases each). With 3 bases removed from V and 7 bases from J, the gap between germline ends came to 17 bases. The germline V gene encodes CDR1 SGHTS and CDR2 YDEGEE. This CDR3 spans 15 amino acids. CDR3 nucleotides: TGTGCCAGCAGCTCCCCCCCGGGACGGTCTAATGAGCAGTTCTTC. Protein sequence: CASSSPPGRSNEQFF.

The chain couples TRBV5-5 to TRBJ2-1, with unresolved D. CDR1 is SGHKS, CDR2 YYEKEE, per germline (reference sequence). This CDR3 region has 13 residues. The ends were cut back, 4 bases at V and 7 bases at J, with 12 bases in the middle. CDR3: CASSTVPGNEQFF. The CDR3 DNA reads TGTGCCAGCAGCACGGTCCCCGGGAATGAGCAGTTCTTC.

The chain carries TRBV7-3 and TRBJ2-1; D may be TRBD1 (6 bases). CDR3 size: 12 residues. Germline V lookup: CDR1 SGHTA, CDR2 FQGTGA. V was cut by 5 bases and J by 5 bases, with 7 bases left in between. This CDR3 is CASSTGNNEQFF. CDR3 DNA sequence: TGTGCCAGCAGCACAGGGAACAATGAGCAGTTCTTC.

J is TRBJ1-5 and V is TRBV6-1; possibly TRBD1 for D (5 bases). The germline gives CDR1 MNHNS, CDR2 SASEGT. V was shortened by 7 bases and J by 2 bases, with 15 bases between the two germline ends. The CDR3 has 15 residues. Written as DNA, the CDR3 is TGTGCCAGCACCTCTAGGGGAGTGGGCAATCAGCCCCAGCATTTT. Its protein is CASTSRGVGNQPQHF.

The sample holds a few counts of this clone. The chain combines TRBV7-2 with TRBJ1-2; perhaps TRBD1 as D (6 bases). CDR3 size: 15 residues. The germline V gene has CDR1 SGHTA and CDR2 FQGNSA. V was shortened by 7 bases and J by 0 bases, with 15 bases between the two germline ends. CDR3 nucleotide sequence: TGTGCCAGCAACCTGGGCACAGGGACTAACTATGGCTACACCTTC. Its translation: CASNLGTGTNYGYTF.